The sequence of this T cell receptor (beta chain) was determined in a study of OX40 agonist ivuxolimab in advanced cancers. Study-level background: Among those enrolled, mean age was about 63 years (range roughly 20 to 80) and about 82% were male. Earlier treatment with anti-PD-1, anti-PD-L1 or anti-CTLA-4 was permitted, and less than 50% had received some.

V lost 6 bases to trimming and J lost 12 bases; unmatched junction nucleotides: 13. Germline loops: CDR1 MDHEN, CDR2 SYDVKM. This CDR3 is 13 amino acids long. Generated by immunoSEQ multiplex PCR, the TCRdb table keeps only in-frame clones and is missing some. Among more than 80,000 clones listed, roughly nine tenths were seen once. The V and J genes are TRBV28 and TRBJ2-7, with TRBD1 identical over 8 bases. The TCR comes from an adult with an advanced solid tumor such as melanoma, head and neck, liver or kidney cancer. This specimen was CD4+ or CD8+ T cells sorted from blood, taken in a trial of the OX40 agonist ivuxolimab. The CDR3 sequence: CASRLTGAAGWYF. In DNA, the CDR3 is TGTGCCAGCAGACTGACAGGGGCGGCGGGTTGGTACTTC. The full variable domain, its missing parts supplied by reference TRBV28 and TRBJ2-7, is DVKVTQSSRYLVKRTGEKVFLECVQDMDHENMFWYRQDPGLGLRLIYFSYDVKMKEKGDIPEGYSVSREKKERFSLILESASTNQTSMYLCASRLTGAAGWYFGPGTRLTVT.